This T cell receptor beta chain was documented in a study of cytotoxic CD8 clonotypes in ibrutinib-treated CLL. Across the whole study: The patients comprised roughly 12 relapsed/refractory and about 15 treatment-naive cases, approximately 17 IGHV unmutated.

For this clone: What it recognizes is unknown.

The CDR3 is made up of 15 amino acids. Per germline, CDR1 LNHNV and CDR2 YYDKDF (reference sequence). After removal of 3 bases from V and 5 bases from J, the junction contained 6 bases not matched to a gene. The study's findings and limits: Sustained-remission and progressing patients diverged in sampling times.

The data were produced by immunoSEQ multiplex PCR, yet TCRdb's version contains in-frame clones alone and is incomplete. This table has 110,000 to 150,000 clones, approximately 75% appearing once. The sequences come from PBMCs, collected after 12 months of ibrutinib treatment. This TCR was sampled from a human donor with chronic lymphocytic leukemia. The chain is built from TRBV15 and TRBJ1-1; 10 nucleotides line up with TRBD1. This chain's CDR3 is CATSRGGTGETEAFF. The CDR3 DNA reads as TGTGCCACCAGCAGGGGGGGGACAGGGGAGACTGAAGCTTTCTTT.